A single sample gave rise to the 24 T cell receptor beta chains below, sequenced in a study of regulatory dendritic cells for organ transplantation. Generated by immunoSEQ multiplex PCR, the TCRdb table keeps only in-frame clones and is missing some. The data show under 35,000 clones, more than 70% seen once. Sequences were obtained from naive CD8+ T cells from blood. Regarding subset: CD45RA+ naive T cells. Receptors originate from a human donor in good health.

The chain combines TRBV9 with TRBJ2-2; D might be TRBD2 (5 bases). CDR1 is SGDLS, CDR2 YYNGEE, per germline. The V end was cut by 0 bases, the J end by 3 bases, with 21 bases between. CDR3 size: 19 residues. This chain's CDR3 is CASSVVGHSEDFDTGELFF. The CDR3 DNA follows: TGTGCCAGCAGCGTAGTCGGTCATTCGGAGGATTTCGACACCGGGGAGCTGTTTTTT.

The rearrangement links TRBV19 to TRBJ1-6, with a possible D match to TRBD1 (6 bases). V was trimmed by 6 bases and J by 10 bases, leaving 7 bases between them. Germline values: CDR1 LNHDA, CDR2 SQIVND (reference sequence). CDR3 length: 11 residues. CDR3 DNA: TGTGCCAGTAGACAGGGATCACCCCTCCACTTT. It is translated as CASRQGSPLHF.

This sequence joins TRBV7-6 and TRBJ1-3, with D unresolved. The CDR3 extends over 14 amino acids. With 5 bases removed from V and 0 bases from J, the gap between germline ends came to 8 bases. Germline V lookup: CDR1 SGHVS, CDR2 FNYEAQ. The CDR3 sequence: CASSQRSSGNTIYF. For the CDR3, the DNA is TGTGCCAGCAGCCAACGGAGCTCTGGAAACACCATATATTTT.

This clone was seen only a few times. The CDR3 protein is CASSQEIATDEQFF. CDR3 sequence (DNA): TGCGCCAGCAGCCAAGAAATAGCGACCGATGAGCAGTTCTTC. This chain joins TRBV4-1 and TRBJ2-1; perhaps TRBD2 as D (5 bases). Germline CDR1 and CDR2: MGHRA and YSYEKL. The CDR3 contains 14 residues. The V end was cut by 0 bases, the J end by 8 bases, with 11 bases between.

The chain employs TRBV10-3 and TRBJ2-7; possibly TRBD1 for D (5 bases). Germline assignment: CDR1 ENHRY and CDR2 SYGVKD. V dropped 4 bases and J dropped 2 bases, with 12 bases sitting between them. This CDR3 comprises 14 residues. The CDR3 DNA reads as TGTGCCATCAGTGTCACGACAGCTACCTACGAGCAGTACTTC. Translating gives CAISVTTATYEQYF.

For the CDR3, the DNA is TGTGCCAGCAGCGTACCGGGACAGGGCCCCGGGAACACCGGGGAGCTGTTTTTT. This gives the protein CASSVPGQGPGNTGELFF. The chain is built from TRBV7-6 and TRBJ2-2; 9 nucleotides line up with TRBD1. Trimming at V came to 5 bases and at J to 1 base, leaving 11 bases not matched to a gene. The CDR3 sequence is 18 residues long. CDR1 is SGHVS, CDR2 FNYEAQ, per germline. The full variable domain, in which reference TRBV7-6 and TRBJ2-2 provide the parts outside the CDR3, is GAGVSQSPRYKVTKRGQDVALRCDPISGHVSLYWYRQALGQGPEFLTYFNYEAQQDKSGLPNDRFSAERPEGSISTLTIQRTEQRDSAMYRCASSVPGQGPGNTGELFFGEGSRLTVL.

The chain employs TRBV28 and TRBJ1-5; D possibly corresponds to TRBD1 (5 bases). From germline, CDR1 is MDHEN and CDR2 SYDVKM. Trimming stripped 6 bases from V and 0 bases from J, with 15 bases between. This CDR3 contains 16 residues. CDR3 DNA: TGTGCCAGCAGGTCCACAGGCCCATATAGCAATCAGCCCCAGCATTTT. It is translated as CASRSTGPYSNQPQHF.

V and J are TRBV13 and TRBJ1-4; 8 bases are shared with TRBD1. Germline V lookup: CDR1 PRHDT, CDR2 FYEKMQ (reference sequence). V was pared by 4 bases and J by 6 bases, with 13 bases of the junction left unmatched. This CDR3 spans 17 amino acids. CDR3 residues: CASSSRGQVGGDEKLFF. The CDR3 coding sequence is TGTGCCAGCAGCTCCCGGGGACAGGTAGGAGGGGATGAAAAACTGTTTTTT.

The V gene is TRBV9, the J gene TRBJ1-2; 7 bases agree with TRBD1. Germline loops: CDR1 SGDLS, CDR2 YYNGEE. This CDR3 is built from 16 residues. The ends lost 3 bases at V and 7 bases at J; junction bases unmatched: 15. The CDR3 coding sequence is TGTGCCAGCAGCGACAGGGGAGGCAGCGAGCACTCTGGCTACACCTTC. Its protein is CASSDRGGSEHSGYTF.

V gene TRBV4-1 combines with J gene TRBJ1-3, with 9 bases matching TRBD1. Trimming took 3 bases from V and 4 from J; bases not matched to a gene: 7. The CDR3 length is 16 residues. Germline V gives CDR1 MGHRA, CDR2 YSYEKL. The CDR3 loop is CASSHSDRGNGNTIYF. CDR3 sequence (DNA): TGCGCCAGCAGCCACTCGGACAGGGGTAACGGAAACACCATATATTTT.

The chain combines TRBV7-9 with TRBJ2-3; TRBD2 aligns across 11 bases. V lost 4 bases to trimming and J lost 5 bases; unmatched junction nucleotides: 8. Germline CDR1 SEHNR, CDR2 FQNEAQ (reference sequence). This CDR3 comprises 16 residues. This CDR3 reads CASSSHSGGAGDTQYF. CDR3 sequence (DNA): TGTGCCAGCAGCTCCCATAGCGGGGGGGCTGGAGATACGCAGTATTTT.

This chain links TRBV11-3 with TRBJ2-7, with TRBD1 matching over 8 bases. From germline, CDR1 is SGHNT and CDR2 YENEEA. The CDR3 consists of 14 residues. The V gene end was trimmed by 3 bases and the J gene end by 6 bases; junction bases not matched to a gene: 7. The CDR3 region has the DNA TGTGCCAGCAGCTTTGGTGACAGGGGTTCCGAGCAGTACTTC. Its protein product is CASSFGDRGSEQYF.

In this sample, this clone turned up once. The rearrangement uses TRBV9 and TRBJ1-2; 10 bases fit TRBD1. J gave up 8 bases and V 3 bases, and 7 bases lay outside the gene matches. CDR1 and CDR2 from the germline V gene are SGDLS and YYNGEE. This CDR3 is built from 14 residues. CDR3 in amino acids: CASSDPSGQGGYTF. In DNA, the CDR3 is TGTGCCAGCAGCGACCCCTCGGGACAGGGGGGCTACACCTTC. Full variable domain (missing parts from reference TRBV9 and TRBJ1-2): DSGVTQTPKHLITATGQRVTLRCSPRSGDLSVYWYQQSLDQGLQFLIQYYNGEERAKGNILERFSAQQFPDLHSELNLSSLELGDSALYFCASSDPSGQGGYTFGSGTRLTVV.

This clone turned up a few times. V and J are TRBV27 and TRBJ1-2; 12 positions match TRBD1. V lost 6 bases to trimming and J lost 4 bases; unmatched junction nucleotides: 6. The CDR3 runs to 15 residues. The germline gives CDR1 MNHEY, CDR2 SMNVEV (reference sequence). This chain's CDR3 is CASSPGTGGIYGYTF. The CDR3 nucleotides read TGTGCCAGCAGCCCCGGGACAGGGGGCATCTATGGCTACACCTTC.

This sequence joins TRBV7-9 and TRBJ2-5; D might be TRBD1 (6 bases). Germline-derived CDR1 and CDR2 are SEHNR and FQNEAQ (reference sequence). The CDR3 consists of 16 residues. V dropped 2 bases and J dropped 4 bases, with 17 bases sitting between them. CDR3: CASSLREGVRGETQYF. CDR3 bases: TGTGCCAGCAGCTTACGAGAGGGGGTAAGGGGAGAGACCCAGTACTTC.

The rearrangement uses TRBV7-8 and TRBJ1-3, with D uncertain. Per germline, CDR1 SGHVS and CDR2 FQNEAQ. This CDR3 is 16 amino acids long. V dropped 2 bases and J dropped 0 bases, with 11 bases sitting between them. CDR3 bases: TGTGCCAGCAGCTTAAGGCAGGCTCCCTCTGGAAACACCATATATTTT. Translated, it gives CASSLRQAPSGNTIYF.

The chain employs TRBV6-5 and TRBJ2-7; 8 bases agree with TRBD1. The CDR3 runs to 14 residues. Per germline, CDR1 MNHEY and CDR2 SVGAGI. The ends lost 5 bases at V and 5 bases at J; junction bases unmatched: 8. CDR3 sequence (DNA): TGTGCCAGCAGTCCATACAGGGGGACGAACGAGCAGTACTTC. Protein sequence: CASSPYRGTNEQYF.

This clone was counted a few times. The J gene is TRBJ1-1, the V gene TRBV5-4; 7 bases match TRBD1. V dropped 4 bases and J dropped 0; count of bases not matched to a gene: 6. The germline V gene has CDR1 SGHNT and CDR2 YYREEE (reference sequence). There are 15 residues in the CDR3. The CDR3 spells CASSNTGDMNTEAFF. The CDR3 DNA sequence: TGTGCCAGCAGCAATACAGGGGATATGAACACTGAAGCTTTCTTT.

The chain joins TRBV9 to TRBJ2-1, with 8 bases lining up with TRBD1. Trimming removed 2 bases from V and 8 bases from J; junction bases left unmatched: 9. Germline lookup yields CDR1 SGDLS and CDR2 YYNGEE. CDR3 length equals 15 residues. CDR3 DNA: TGTGCCAGCAGCGTCCTCGGGACAGGATTCGATGAGCAGTTCTTC. Translated, it gives CASSVLGTGFDEQFF. Complete variable domain (other parts from reference TRBV9 and TRBJ2-1): DSGVTQTPKHLITATGQRVTLRCSPRSGDLSVYWYQQSLDQGLQFLIQYYNGEERAKGNILERFSAQQFPDLHSELNLSSLELGDSALYFCASSVLGTGFDEQFFGPGTRLTVL.

The chain recombines TRBV6-6 with TRBJ2-5; D perhaps matches TRBD1 (6 bases). The CDR3 runs to 13 residues. Trimming stripped 5 bases from V and 4 bases from J, with 11 bases between. Germline-derived CDR1 and CDR2 are MNHNY and SVGAGI (reference sequence). CDR3 sequence: CASSQTGRETQYF. CDR3 DNA: TGTGCCAGCAGTCAAACAGGGCGAGAGACCCAGTACTTC.

This chain links TRBV21-1 with TRBJ1-3; the table's D call, TRBD1, was not checked against the DNA. TRBV21-1 is a listed pseudogene. This CDR3 is 17 amino acids long. In nucleotides, the CDR3 is TGTGCCAGCAGCAAAGCGGGACAGTGCTACTCTGGAAACACCATATATTTT. Protein sequence: CASSKAGQCYSGNTIYF.

The chain's CDR3 is CASSARQYYEQYF. The CDR3 DNA sequence: TGTGCCAGCAGCGCTAGACAGTACTACGAGCAGTACTTC. The chain links TRBV5-5 to TRBJ2-7; a weak D match, TRBD1 (5 bases). Germline V gene lookup returns CDR1 SGHKS and CDR2 YYEKEE (reference sequence). V lost 4 bases and J 3 bases, leaving 11 bases between the germline ends. The CDR3 runs 13 residues.

The chain employs TRBV7-2 and TRBJ2-1; the match to TRBD2 covers 10 bases. The CDR3 is made up of 16 amino acids. V shed 4 bases and J 4 bases; nucleotides not matched to a gene: 7. Germline CDR1 SGHTA, CDR2 FQGNSA. CDR3 nucleotides: TGTGCCAGCAGCTCGGATAGCGGGGGGTCTTACAATGAGCAGTTCTTC. Residues: CASSSDSGGSYNEQFF.

V gene TRBV13 combines with J gene TRBJ2-1; 8 bases are shared with TRBD2. CDR1 is PRHDT and CDR2 is FYEKMQ in the germline V gene (reference sequence). The junction had 7 bases not matched to a gene; V was cut back by 3 bases and J by 6 bases. This CDR3 spans 15 amino acids. CDR3 region: CASSFGTRVSNEQFF. The CDR3 DNA reads as TGTGCCAGCAGCTTCGGGACTAGGGTTAGCAATGAGCAGTTCTTC.